This T cell receptor (beta chain) was sequenced in a study of T cell responses to AZD1222 COVID-19 vaccine. Germline values: CDR1 SQVTM, CDR2 ANQGSEA. The CDR3 is 13 amino acids. V lost 7 bases and J 9 bases, leaving 19 bases between the germline ends. Assay used: immunoSEQ multiplex PCR; TCRdb lists only in-frame clones, some missing. The table includes fewer than 110,000 clones, roughly 90% detected once. Regarding the study as a whole: Targeting of unmutated variant regions was reportedly seen in nearly half of spike-specific TCRs. Researchers report vaccine-associated CD4 TCRs spanning spike, with dominance at 160-218 and 743-854.

Notes on this clone: The antigen remains undetermined.

This specimen was peripheral blood, taken on day 0 of AZD1222 vaccination. The clonotype comes from an adult in good health. The rearrangement uses TRBV29-1 and TRBJ2-1; D could derive from TRBD1 or TRBD2 (5 bases each). The CDR3 region is CSETGTPGTEQFF. The CDR3 bases are TGCAGCGAAACCGGGACCCCCGGTACTGAGCAGTTCTTC.